Presented here are 18 T cell receptor beta chains from one specimen sequenced in a study of blood T cell repertoires in COVID-19. Only in-frame clones appear in the TCRdb table, and some are missing; sequencing was by immunoSEQ multiplex PCR. The top ten hold under 5% of the sample, which has about 240,000 clones, roughly 90% seen once. The sample comprised PBMCs or T cells enriched from blood (not recorded which). These receptors came from a woman in her 30s who had recovered from COVID-19.

The rearrangement uses TRBV29-1 and TRBJ1-2; tentative D call: TRBD1 (6 bases). Germline CDR1 reads SQVTM; CDR2 reads ANQGSEA. CDR3 length: 14 residues. V was shortened by 6 bases and J by 6 bases, with 20 bases between the two germline ends. CDR3 DNA: TGCAGCGTCGTGACAGGCATTGTAAGTCATGGCTACACCTTC. Translation: CSVVTGIVSHGYTF.

This rearrangement joins TRBV27 to TRBJ1-6; 7 bases map to TRBD1. The ends lost 2 bases at V and 7 bases at J; junction bases unmatched: 2. The CDR3 is 14 residues long. Germline V gives CDR1 MNHEY, CDR2 SMNVEV (reference sequence). CDR3 sequence: CASSLVQGNSPLHF. In DNA, the CDR3 is TGTGCCAGCAGTTTAGTACAGGGGAATTCACCCCTCCACTTT.

The V and J genes are TRBV27 and TRBJ2-3; D is ambiguous. The CDR3 has 13 amino acids. With 7 bases removed from V and 1 base from J, the gap between germline ends came to 9 bases. The germline gives CDR1 MNHEY, CDR2 SMNVEV (reference sequence). CDR3 sequence: CASMSIGTDTQYF. The CDR3 DNA follows: TGTGCCAGCATGAGTATCGGCACAGATACGCAGTATTTT.

The gene calls are TRBV4-3 and TRBJ1-4; 7 bases map to TRBD1. Trimming took 1 base from V and 4 from J; bases not matched to a gene: 3. The CDR3 covers 15 residues. The V gene's germline CDR1 is LGHNA and CDR2 YSLEER. For the CDR3, the DNA is TGCGCCAGCAGCCAAGGGACAGGCCTTAATGAAAAACTGTTTTTT. Translated, it gives CASSQGTGLNEKLFF.

The rearrangement joins TRBV2 to TRBJ1-1; no reliable D call. The ends were cut back, 6 bases at V and 5 bases at J, with 16 bases in the middle. This CDR3 region has 14 residues. Germline V CDR1 and CDR2: SNHLY, FYNNEI. CDR3 sequence reads: CASRTEDGNTEAFF. As DNA, the CDR3 is TGTGCCAGCAGGACGGAGGATGGCAATACTGAAGCTTTCTTT. Drawing the rest from reference TRBV2 and TRBJ1-1, the complete variable domain is EPEVTQTPSHQVTQMGQEVILRCVPISNHLYFYWYRQILGQKVEFLVSFYNNEISEKSEIFDDQFSVERPDGSNFTLKIRSTKLEDSAMYFCASRTEDGNTEAFFGQGTRLTVV.

About this clone: The same CDR3 can be traced to other DNA sequences in this sample. The rearrangement joins TRBV7-2 to TRBJ2-5; 15 bases are shared with TRBD2. Germline CDR1 is SGHTA and CDR2 is FQGNSA. The length of the CDR3 is 15 residues. V shed 2 bases and J 9 bases; nucleotides not matched to a gene: 4. The CDR3 coding sequence is TGTGCCAGCAGCTTAAGAGGACTAGCGGGAGGGGCCCAGTACTTC. Translated: CASSLRGLAGGAQYF.

The chain has TRBV28 and TRBJ1-2; perhaps TRBD1 as D (5 bases). V was trimmed by 1 base and J by 6 bases, leaving 12 bases between them. The length of the CDR3 is 14 residues. Germline CDR1 is MDHEN and CDR2 is SYDVKM. CDR3 in DNA: TGTGCCAGCAGTTTATTGGGGGGACTGGATGGCTACACCTTC. It yields the protein CASSLLGGLDGYTF.

V and J are TRBV5-4 and TRBJ2-5; D is uncertain. V was trimmed by 2 bases and J by 3 bases, leaving 8 bases between them. Looked up from germline, CDR1 is SGHNT and CDR2 is YYREEE (reference sequence). The CDR3 has 13 residues. CDR3 sequence reads: CASSFRLKETQYF. The CDR3 DNA is TGTGCCAGCAGCTTTCGCCTAAAAGAGACCCAGTACTTC.

The chain employs TRBV28 and TRBJ1-4; TRBD1 aligns across 8 bases. The V gene's germline CDR1 is MDHEN and CDR2 SYDVKM. The CDR3 extends over 19 amino acids. V lost 0 bases, J lost 0 bases, and 9 bases stayed unmatched. The CDR3, as DNA: TGTGCCAGCAGTTTATGGGCAGGGGGCCTATCTGCAACTAATGAAAAACTGTTTTTT. Protein: CASSLWAGGLSATNEKLFF. The full variable domain, rest sourced from reference TRBV28 and TRBJ1-4, is DVKVTQSSRYLVKRTGEKVFLECVQDMDHENMFWYRQDPGLGLRLIYFSYDVKMKEKGDIPEGYSVSREKKERFSLILESASTNQTSMYLCASSLWAGGLSATNEKLFFGSGTQLSVL.

The chain combines TRBV28 with TRBJ2-7; 10 bases map to TRBD1. The length of the CDR3 is 16 residues. Germline V gene lookup returns CDR1 MDHEN and CDR2 SYDVKM. After removal of 3 bases from V and 5 bases from J, the junction contained 10 bases not matched to a gene. DNA of the CDR3: TGTGCCAGCAGTTTCCTCCCCGCGGACAGGGGGAACGAGCAGTACTTC. Its translation: CASSFLPADRGNEQYF.

This clone has just a few counts. The V and J genes are TRBV6-1 and TRBJ1-1; a weak D match, TRBD1 (5 bases). CDR3 length: 16 amino acids. Germline V gene lookup returns CDR1 MNHNS and CDR2 SASEGT. V lost 1 base and J lost 1, with 13 bases in between. As DNA, the CDR3 is TGTGCCAGCAGTGAAGTCCGGGGGAGGGGGAACACTGAAGCTTTCTTT. Its protein product is CASSEVRGRGNTEAFF.

The genes are TRBV5-1 and TRBJ1-3, with TRBD1 matching 12 bases. CDR3 size: 15 residues. The trim removed 4 bases at V and 7 bases at J, leaving 6 bases unmatched. CDR1 SGHRS and CDR2 YFSETQ come from the germline V gene. The CDR3 nucleotides read TGCGCCAGCAGCCCGGGACAGGGGGCGAGGAACACCATATATTTT. This sequence encodes CASSPGQGARNTIYF.

The V call is TRBV7-9, the J call TRBJ2-3; the D is unclear. Trimming took 2 bases from V and 2 from J, leaving 14 bases between them. Looked up from germline, CDR1 is SEHNR and CDR2 is FQNEAQ (reference sequence). This CDR3 contains 16 residues. CDR3 in DNA: TGTGCCAGCAGCTTATTGGTCGGAGCCTCCACAGATACGCAGTATTTT. It codes for CASSLLVGASTDTQYF.

V is TRBV5-6 and J is TRBJ2-7, with D possibly TRBD1 on 5 matching bases. This CDR3 is 17 amino acids long. CDR1 is SGHDT, CDR2 YYEEEE, per germline. With 0 bases removed from V and 0 bases from J, the gap between germline ends came to 16 bases. CDR3 sequence: CASSLGQSMSISYEQYF. The CDR3 nucleotides read TGTGCCAGCAGCTTGGGACAGTCCATGAGTATCTCCTACGAGCAGTACTTC.

The chain recombines TRBV27 with TRBJ2-1; tentative D call: TRBD2 (6 bases). Germline CDR1 is MNHEY and CDR2 is SMNVEV (reference sequence). With 0 bases removed from V and 4 bases from J, the gap between germline ends came to 10 bases. The CDR3 runs to 15 residues. The CDR3 bases are TGTGCCAGCAGTTTATCAAGTAGCGGTTACAATGAGCAGTTCTTC. Protein: CASSLSSSGYNEQFF.

This chain connects TRBV28 to TRBJ1-4; D is undetermined. Between the trimmed V and J ends, which lost 3 bases and 5 bases, there was a span of 10 bases. The germline gives CDR1 MDHEN, CDR2 SYDVKM. CDR3 length: 14 amino acids. The CDR3 loop reads CASSFPEENEKLFF. CDR3 coding DNA: TGTGCCAGCAGTTTTCCGGAGGAGAATGAAAAACTGTTTTTT.

DNA for the CDR3: TGTGCCAGCAGCTTAGAGCCCCGGACTGATCCCGAAAATGAGCAGTTCTTC. Translation: CASSLEPRTDPENEQFF. The genes are TRBV7-6 and TRBJ2-1, with D tentatively TRBD2 (5 bases). Looked up from germline, CDR1 is SGHVS and CDR2 is FNYEAQ. V was shortened by 1 base and J by 7 bases, with 20 bases between the two germline ends. The CDR3 runs 17 residues.

The rearrangement uses TRBV25-1 and TRBJ2-7; 9 bases line up with TRBD1. Germline CDR1 MGHDK, CDR2 SYGVNS. This CDR3 contains 18 residues. V lost 0 bases and J lost 1; bases outside the gene matches: 10. The CDR3 protein is CASSEYYPGQGISYEQYF. CDR3 nucleotide sequence: TGTGCCAGCAGTGAATACTACCCTGGACAGGGGATATCCTACGAGCAGTACTTC.